This T cell receptor (beta chain) is drawn from a study of blood T cell repertoires in COVID-19. Measured with immunoSEQ multiplex PCR; TCRdb has only the in-frame clones, and not every one. The data hold about 250,000 clones, with 70% to 90% observed a single time. Germline V gives CDR1 SGHVS, CDR2 FNYEAQ. V was shortened by 0 bases and J by 4 bases, with 9 bases between the two germline ends. This CDR3 has 14 amino acids. The TCR sequence derives from a woman aged 25 to 39 with COVID-19, enrolled during active disease. The chain uses TRBV7-6 and TRBJ2-5; no definite D call. Sequenced: peripheral blood. The CDR3 reads CASSLASSAETQYF. CDR3 coding DNA: TGTGCCAGCAGCTTAGCCTCCAGCGCAGAGACCCAGTACTTC.